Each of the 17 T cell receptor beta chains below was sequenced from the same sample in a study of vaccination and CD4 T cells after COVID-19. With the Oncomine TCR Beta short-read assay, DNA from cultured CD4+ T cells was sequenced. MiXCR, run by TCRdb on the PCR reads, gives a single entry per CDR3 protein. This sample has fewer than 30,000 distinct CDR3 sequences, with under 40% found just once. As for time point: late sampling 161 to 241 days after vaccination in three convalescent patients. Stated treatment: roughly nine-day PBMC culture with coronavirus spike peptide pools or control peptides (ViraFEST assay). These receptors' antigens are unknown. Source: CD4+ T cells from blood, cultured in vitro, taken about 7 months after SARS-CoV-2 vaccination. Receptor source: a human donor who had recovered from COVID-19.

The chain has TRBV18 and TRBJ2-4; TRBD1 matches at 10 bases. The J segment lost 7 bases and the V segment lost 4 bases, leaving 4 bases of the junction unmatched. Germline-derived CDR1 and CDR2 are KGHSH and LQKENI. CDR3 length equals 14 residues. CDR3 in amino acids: CASSRDRGSNIQYF. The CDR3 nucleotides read TGTGCCAGCTCACGGGACAGGGGATCGAACATTCAGTACTTC.

The CDR3 sequence is CASGDKGAGEETQYF. Written as DNA, the CDR3 is TGTGCCAGCGGAGATAAGGGGGCCGGTGAAGAGACCCAGTACTTC. V gene TRBV28 combines with J gene TRBJ2-5, with TRBD1 identical over 7 bases. The CDR3 is 15 amino acids. Germline V gene lookup returns CDR1 MDHEN and CDR2 SYDVKM. V shed 8 bases, J shed 3 bases, and the junction held 12 bases outside the gene matches.

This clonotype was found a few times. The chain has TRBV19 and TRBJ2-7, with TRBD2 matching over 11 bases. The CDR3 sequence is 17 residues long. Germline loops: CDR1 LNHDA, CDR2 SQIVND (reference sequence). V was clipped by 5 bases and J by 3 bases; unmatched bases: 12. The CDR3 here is CASSPLAGVPRVYEQYF. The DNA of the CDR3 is TGTGCCAGTAGTCCACTAGCGGGAGTCCCCCGTGTCTACGAGCAGTACTTC.

DNA of the CDR3: TGCGCCAGCAGCCAAGCGGGACAGGGAACAGATACGCAGTATTTT. Translated, it gives CASSQAGQGTDTQYF. This rearrangement joins TRBV4-1 to TRBJ2-3; 9 nucleotides match TRBD1. Looked up from germline, CDR1 is MGHRA and CDR2 is YSYEKL. This CDR3 contains 15 residues. The junction had 2 bases not matched to a gene; V was cut back by 1 base and J by 3 bases.

This CDR3 is CASSMPGQGAFDQPQHF. The DNA of the CDR3 is TGTGCCAGTAGTATGCCTGGACAGGGGGCTTTCGATCAGCCCCAGCATTTT. The chain employs TRBV19 and TRBJ1-5, with 11 bases matching TRBD1. Germline V gene sequence: CDR1 LNHDA, CDR2 SQIVND (reference sequence). After removal of 3 bases from V and 5 bases from J, the junction contained 9 bases not matched to a gene. The CDR3 loop spans 17 amino acids.

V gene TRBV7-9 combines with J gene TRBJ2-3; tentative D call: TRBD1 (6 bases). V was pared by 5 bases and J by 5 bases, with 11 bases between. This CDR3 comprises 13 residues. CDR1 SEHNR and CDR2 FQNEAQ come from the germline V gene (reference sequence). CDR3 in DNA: TGTGCCAGCAGCCCACAGGGTAAAGATACGCAGTATTTT. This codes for CASSPQGKDTQYF.

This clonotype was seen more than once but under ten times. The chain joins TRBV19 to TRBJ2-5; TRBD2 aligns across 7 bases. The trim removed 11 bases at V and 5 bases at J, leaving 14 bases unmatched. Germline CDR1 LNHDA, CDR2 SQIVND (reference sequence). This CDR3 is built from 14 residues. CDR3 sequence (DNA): TGTGCCTCATGGGGCGGGAGATATGGGGAGACCCAGTACTTC. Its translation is CASWGGRYGETQYF. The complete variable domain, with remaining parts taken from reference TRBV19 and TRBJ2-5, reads DGGITQSPKYLFRKEGQNVTLSCEQNLNHDAMYWYRQDPGQGLRLIYYSQIVNDFQKGDIAEGYSVSREKKESFPLTVTSAQKNPTAFYLCASWGGRYGETQYFGPGTRLLVL.

The CDR3 protein is CASSPDDVAGISYNEQFF. CDR3 nucleotides: TGTGCCAGCAGTCCAGATGATGTAGCGGGAATATCCTACAATGAGCAGTTCTTC. The V gene is TRBV7-9, the J gene TRBJ2-1, with 8 bases that match TRBD2. The CDR3 covers 18 residues. Unmatched junction bases numbered 14, after V lost 6 bases and J lost 1 base. The germline V gene encodes CDR1 SEHNR and CDR2 FQNEAQ (reference sequence).

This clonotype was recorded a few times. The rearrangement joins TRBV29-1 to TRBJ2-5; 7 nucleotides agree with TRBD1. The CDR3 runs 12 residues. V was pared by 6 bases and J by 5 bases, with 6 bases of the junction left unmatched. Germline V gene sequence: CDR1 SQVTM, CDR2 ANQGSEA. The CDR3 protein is CSVGQVKETQYF. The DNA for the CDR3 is TGCAGCGTCGGACAGGTCAAGGAGACCCAGTACTTC.

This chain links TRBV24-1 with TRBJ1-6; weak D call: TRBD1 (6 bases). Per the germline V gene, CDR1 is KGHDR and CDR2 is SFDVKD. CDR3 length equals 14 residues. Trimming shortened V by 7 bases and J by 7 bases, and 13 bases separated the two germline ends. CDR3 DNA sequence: TGTGCCACCAGGGGGGAGGGGGTGAATTCACCCCTCCACTTT. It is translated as CATRGEGVNSPLHF.

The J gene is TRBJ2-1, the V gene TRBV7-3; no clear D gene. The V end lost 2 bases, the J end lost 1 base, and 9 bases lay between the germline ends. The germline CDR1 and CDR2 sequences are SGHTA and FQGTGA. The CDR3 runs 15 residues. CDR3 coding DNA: TGTGCCAGCAGCTTAGGCGGAACATCCTACAATGAGCAGTTCTTC. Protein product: CASSLGGTSYNEQFF.

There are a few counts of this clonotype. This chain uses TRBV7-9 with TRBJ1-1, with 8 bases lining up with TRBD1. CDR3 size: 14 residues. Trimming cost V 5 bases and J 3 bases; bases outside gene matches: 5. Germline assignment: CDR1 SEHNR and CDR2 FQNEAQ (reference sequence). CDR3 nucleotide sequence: TGTGCCAGCAGCACCAGGGGGCAGGACACTGAAGCTTTCTTT. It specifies CASSTRGQDTEAFF.

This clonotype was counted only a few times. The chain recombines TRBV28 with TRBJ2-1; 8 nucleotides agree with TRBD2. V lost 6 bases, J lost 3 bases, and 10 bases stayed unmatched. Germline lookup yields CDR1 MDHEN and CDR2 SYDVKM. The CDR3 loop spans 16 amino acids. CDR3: CASSPRASGYYNEQFF. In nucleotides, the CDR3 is TGTGCCAGCAGCCCGAGGGCTAGCGGGTACTACAATGAGCAGTTCTTC.

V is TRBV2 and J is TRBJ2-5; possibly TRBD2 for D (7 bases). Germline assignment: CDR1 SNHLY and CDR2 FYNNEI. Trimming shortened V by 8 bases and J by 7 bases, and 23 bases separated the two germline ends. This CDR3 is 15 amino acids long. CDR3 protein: CASWGGLADAGTQYF. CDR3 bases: TGTGCCAGCTGGGGGGGGCTAGCGGATGCAGGGACCCAGTACTTC.

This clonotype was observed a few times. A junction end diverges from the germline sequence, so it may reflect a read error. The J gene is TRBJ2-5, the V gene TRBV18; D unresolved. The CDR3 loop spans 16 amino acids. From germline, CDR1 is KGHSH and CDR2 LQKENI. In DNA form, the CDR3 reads TGTGCCAGCTCACCACGACCGGCTTTGTACCAAGAGACCCAGTACTTT. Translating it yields CASSPRPALYQETQYF.

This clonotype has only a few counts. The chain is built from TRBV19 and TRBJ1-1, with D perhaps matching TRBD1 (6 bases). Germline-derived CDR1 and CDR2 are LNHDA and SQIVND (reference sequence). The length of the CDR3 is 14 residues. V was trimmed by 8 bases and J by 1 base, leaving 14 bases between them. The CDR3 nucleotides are TGTGCCAGTCAATCCGGACAGCGGAACACTGAAGCTTTCTTT. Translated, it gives CASQSGQRNTEAFF.

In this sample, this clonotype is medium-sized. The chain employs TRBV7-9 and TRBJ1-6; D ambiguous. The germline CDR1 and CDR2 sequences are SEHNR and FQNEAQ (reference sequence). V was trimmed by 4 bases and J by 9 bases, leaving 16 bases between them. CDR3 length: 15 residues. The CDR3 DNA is TGTGCCAGCAGCTCCCCCCCGGGGAGAGGTTCACCCCTCCACTTT. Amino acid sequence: CASSSPPGRGSPLHF. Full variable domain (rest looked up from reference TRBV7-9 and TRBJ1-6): DTGVSQNPRHKITKRGQNVTFRCDPISEHNRLYWYRQTLGQGPEFLTYFQNEAQLEKSRLLSDRFSAERPKGSFSTLEIQRTEQGDSAMYLCASSSPPGRGSPLHFGNGTRLTVT.